Shown below are 23 T cell receptor beta chains from a single sample sequenced in a study of T cells in localized non-small cell lung cancer. The protocol was immunoSEQ multiplex PCR, while the TCRdb copy is restricted to in-frame clones and leaves out a portion. Of about 2,100 clones listed, under 35% are singletons. Material: normal lung tissue next to the tumor, obtained before any cancer treatment. Receptors were obtained from a male donor aged 60 or over with stage I squamous cell lung carcinoma.

The chain couples TRBV29-1 to TRBJ1-1, with D hard to call. There are 13 residues in the CDR3. Looked up from germline, CDR1 is SQVTM and CDR2 is ANQGSEA. The ends were cut back, 4 bases at V and 2 bases at J, with 11 bases in the middle. The CDR3 is CSVVGQFNTEAFF. For the CDR3, the DNA is TGCAGCGTTGTCGGCCAGTTTAACACTGAAGCTTTCTTT. The whole variable domain, filled in from reference TRBV29-1 and TRBJ1-1, reads SAVISQKPSRDICQRGTSLTIQCQVDSQVTMMFWYRQQPGQSLTLIATANQGSEATYESGFVIDKFPISRPNLTFSTLTVSNMSPEDSSIYLCSVVGQFNTEAFFGQGTRLTVV.

The chain combines TRBV18 with TRBJ1-1; D is ambiguous. The germline gives CDR1 KGHSH, CDR2 LQKENI. V lost 3 bases and J lost 0, with 14 bases in between. The CDR3 runs 16 residues. Here the CDR3 reads CASSPRDLTLNTEAFF. CDR3 bases: TGTGCCAGCTCACCCCGAGACCTAACTTTGAACACTGAAGCTTTCTTT.

The chain employs TRBV19 and TRBJ2-1, with 11 bases fitting TRBD1. V lost 0 bases and J lost 9; bases outside the gene matches: 13. Per the germline V gene, CDR1 is LNHDA and CDR2 is SQIVND (reference sequence). This CDR3 has 18 residues. The DNA of the CDR3 is TGTGCCAGTAGTATAGATCTATTGGGGACAGGGGGAAAGACTGAGCAGTTCTTC. Translation: CASSIDLLGTGGKTEQFF.

The gene calls are TRBV19 and TRBJ1-1; 7 positions agree with TRBD1. CDR3 length: 14 residues. Germline V lookup: CDR1 LNHDA, CDR2 SQIVND (reference sequence). J was trimmed by 5 bases and V by 5 bases; bases with no gene match: 8. The CDR3 region is CASSVQGKGTEAFF. The CDR3 DNA follows: TGTGCCAGTAGTGTACAGGGGAAAGGGACTGAAGCTTTCTTT. The complete variable domain, with remaining parts taken from reference TRBV19 and TRBJ1-1, reads DGGITQSPKYLFRKEGQNVTLSCEQNLNHDAMYWYRQDPGQGLRLIYYSQIVNDFQKGDIAEGYSVSREKKESFPLTVTSAQKNPTAFYLCASSVQGKGTEAFFGQGTRLTVV.

The chain recombines TRBV28 with TRBJ2-3, with TRBD1 matching 8 bases. The CDR3 loop spans 18 amino acids. The germline V gene has CDR1 MDHEN and CDR2 SYDVKM. The J segment lost 2 bases and the V segment lost 6 bases, leaving 16 bases of the junction unmatched. CDR3 nucleotide sequence: TGTGCCAGCAGCCCTGTCGACGGGACAGGCGGAGACACAGATACGCAGTATTTT. Amino acid sequence: CASSPVDGTGGDTDTQYF.

With regard to this clone: Its ends do not fully match the called genes, so a read error is possible. J is TRBJ1-4 and V is TRBV19; D gene unclear. The CDR3 sequence is 18 residues long. Looked up from germline, CDR1 is LNHDA and CDR2 is SQIVND (reference sequence). Here the CDR3 reads CASSRREEVVVTNEKLFF. As DNA, the CDR3 is TGTGCYAGTAGCCGCCGGGAGGAGGTCGTGGTGACTAATGAAAAACTGTTTTTT.

Notes on this clone: One junction end disagrees with the germline gene, perhaps due to a read error. The chain's CDR3 is CASSLGLASGSPLHF. The CDR3 coding sequence is TGTGCCAGCAGTTTAGGGTTGGCTAGTGGTTCACCTCTCCACTTT. The chain carries TRBV6-8 and TRBJ1-6, with unresolved D. The CDR3 has 15 residues. From germline, CDR1 is MNHGY and CDR2 SAAAGT.

The chain joins TRBV18 to TRBJ2-7; 8 bases are a match to TRBD1. V gave up 8 bases and J gave up 2 bases; unmatched junction bases: 11. Germline V gene sequence: CDR1 KGHSH, CDR2 LQKENI. CDR3 length equals 15 residues. CDR3: CASAEQGVGTYEQYF. The DNA of the CDR3 is TGTGCCAGCGCTGAACAGGGGGTTGGAACCTACGAGCAGTACTTC.

The chain joins TRBV1 to TRBJ2-1; the table's D call TRBD2 went unverified against the DNA. TRBV1 is a listed pseudogene. The CDR3 has 16 residues. The CDR3 nucleotides are TGCGCCAGCAGCCTCATGACTAGCGGGCCCTACAATGAGCAGTTCTTC. Translating it yields CASSLMTSGPYNEQFF.

This chain links TRBV5-1 with TRBJ2-3, with 7 bases lining up with TRBD1. The germline V gene encodes CDR1 SGHRS and CDR2 YFSETQ. Unmatched junction bases numbered 8, after V lost 0 bases and J lost 1 base. This CDR3 is built from 17 residues. The CDR3 DNA follows: TGCGCCAGCAGCTTGGAGAACAGGGGAACGCGCACAGATACGCAGTATTTT. Its translation: CASSLENRGTRTDTQYF.

By sample share, this clone is large. The rearrangement links TRBV6-8 to TRBJ1-1, with D possibly being TRBD1 (5 bases). CDR1 and CDR2 (germline): MNHGY, SAAAGT. The CDR3 is made up of 17 amino acids. Trimming removed 5 bases from V and 0 bases from J, with 19 bases in between. The CDR3 nucleotides read TGTGCCAGCAGTGACAGAATACAGGCCGCCTTGAACACTGAAGCTTTCTTT. Its translation: CASSDRIQAALNTEAFF.

This sequence joins TRBV28 and TRBJ2-2; the D gene could be TRBD1 or TRBD2 (6 bases each). The V end lost 6 bases, the J end lost 3 bases, and 14 bases lay between the germline ends. The germline gives CDR1 MDHEN, CDR2 SYDVKM. The CDR3 length is 15 residues. Here the CDR3 reads CASRLPRGDTGELFF. CDR3 sequence (DNA): TGTGCCAGCAGGCTCCCGAGGGGGGACACCGGGGAGCTGTTTTTT.

This clone is large by share. Other nucleotide sequences from this sample produce the same CDR3. The CDR3 is CASSDGGGVTYEQYF. The CDR3 bases are TGTGCCAGCTCAGACGGTGGGGGAGTGACCTACGAGCAGTACTTC. This chain connects TRBV25-1 to TRBJ2-7, with D perhaps being TRBD1 or TRBD2 (5 bases each). The V end lost 8 bases, the J end lost 2 bases, and 19 bases lay between the germline ends. Per the germline V gene, CDR1 is MGHDK and CDR2 is SYGVNS. CDR3 length equals 15 residues.

This clone has only a few counts. This chain links TRBV11-3 with TRBJ2-1; 8 bases agree with TRBD1. The CDR3 is made up of 14 amino acids. The germline V gene encodes CDR1 SGHNT and CDR2 YENEEA. J lost 7 bases, V lost 5 bases, and 7 bases had no gene match. The CDR3 loop is CASSLSGGWNEQFF. In nucleotides, the CDR3 is TGTGCCAGCAGCCTATCAGGGGGCTGGAATGAGCAGTTCTTC.

The J gene is TRBJ1-1, the V gene TRBV29-1, with TRBD1 matching over 8 bases. Germline V gene lookup returns CDR1 SQVTM and CDR2 ANQGSEA. The CDR3 has 12 residues. The ends lost 5 bases at V and 5 bases at J; junction bases unmatched: 4. The CDR3 coding sequence is TGCAGCGTTAGAACAGGGGGTACTGAAGCTTTCTTT. Its translation: CSVRTGGTEAFF.

This chain joins TRBV6-7 and TRBJ2-1; weak D call: TRBD1 (5 bases). TRBV6-7 counts as an open reading frame of uncertain function. Trimming stripped 5 bases from V and 0 bases from J, with 14 bases between. This CDR3 has 16 residues. As DNA, the CDR3 is TGTGCCAGCAGTGACCAAGGGGAATTCTCCTACAATGAGCAGTTCTTC. Protein: CASSDQGEFSYNEQFF.

This chain connects TRBV5-1 to TRBJ2-1, with 7 bases fitting TRBD2. The CDR3 loop spans 14 amino acids. Germline assignment: CDR1 SGHRS and CDR2 YFSETQ. Trimming at V came to 7 bases and at J to 4 bases, leaving 8 bases not matched to a gene. CDR3 sequence (DNA): TGCGCCAGCGGGGGAGGGGAGGGATACAATGAGCAGTTCTTC. Its protein product is CASGGGEGYNEQFF.

J is TRBJ2-7 and V is TRBV18; D is unresolved. CDR1 and CDR2 (germline): KGHSH, LQKENI. The CDR3 is made up of 12 amino acids. V was trimmed by 5 bases and J by 4 bases, leaving 9 bases between them. The CDR3 DNA sequence: TGTGCCAGCTCATCTCGGCCATACGAGCAGTACTTC. This gives the protein CASSSRPYEQYF.

The CDR3 DNA follows: TGTGCCAGCAGTTTACTCGACAGCGACAATGAGCAGTTCTTC. Translating gives CASSLLDSDNEQFF. The rearrangement links TRBV28 to TRBJ2-1; possibly TRBD1 for D (5 bases). The CDR3 consists of 14 residues. V shed 2 bases and J shed 5 bases, with 10 bases lying between them. CDR1 is MDHEN and CDR2 is SYDVKM in the germline V gene.

At least ten counts were recorded for this clone. The chain couples TRBV11-3 to TRBJ1-1; D possibly corresponds to TRBD1 (5 bases). The CDR3 has 14 amino acids. CDR1 and CDR2 (germline): SGHNT, YENEEA. Trimming stripped 5 bases from V and 1 base from J, with 11 bases between. DNA of the CDR3: TGTGCCAGCAGCGGATTACAGGAGAACACTGAAGCTTTCTTT. It encodes CASSGLQENTEAFF.

The rearrangement uses TRBV19 and TRBJ2-7; 13 nucleotides agree with TRBD2. Per the germline V gene, CDR1 is LNHDA and CDR2 is SQIVND (reference sequence). The junction had 6 bases not matched to a gene; V was cut back by 4 bases and J by 3 bases. This CDR3 region has 16 residues. CDR3 sequence: CASSKTGLAGDYEQYF. For the CDR3, the DNA is TGTGCCAGTAGTAAAACAGGACTAGCGGGGGACTACGAGCAGTACTTC.

V is TRBV18 and J is TRBJ2-7; no reliable D call. Trimming removed 3 bases at V and 8 bases at J, with 11 bases between. Germline CDR1 KGHSH, CDR2 LQKENI. The CDR3 is made up of 12 amino acids. DNA of the CDR3: TGTGCCAGCTCACCCACCAATCAACAGCAGTACTTC. This codes for CASSPTNQQQYF.

V usage is TRBV6-8 and J usage is TRBJ2-2; 9 bases align to TRBD1. The germline CDR1 and CDR2 sequences are MNHGY and SAAAGT. This CDR3 is 14 amino acids long. V gave up 5 bases and J gave up 8 bases; unmatched junction bases: 6. The CDR3 protein is CASSRTGEAGELFF. CDR3 bases: TGTGCCAGCAGTAGGACAGGGGAAGCGGGGGAGCTGTTTTTT.